Following are 7 T cell receptor beta chains from one sample sequenced in a study of CD8+CD57+ T cells in acquired aplastic anemia. TCR beta VDJ and CDR3 profiling used genomic DNA as template. TCRdb passed the reads through MiXCR, listing each CDR3 protein once. The sample lists 40,000 to 45,000 distinct CDR3 sequences, approximately 67% occurring once. Sequencing was performed on sorted CD4+, CD8+, or CD8+CD57+ T cells (not recorded which) from PBMCs. Receptors were obtained from a human donor in good health, serving as a control.

Points on this clonotype: Mismatch with germline at one junction end may stem from a read error. This chain uses TRBV9 with TRBJ2-7; D might be TRBD2 (5 bases). The CDR3 totals 14 residues. CDR1 is SGDLS, CDR2 YYNGEE, per germline. CDR3 amino acids: CACSVASSSCEQYF. As DNA, the CDR3 is TGTGCCTGCAGCGTAGCGTCTAGCAGCTGCGAGCAGTACTTC.

Many counts were recorded for this clonotype. This rearrangement joins TRBV28 to TRBJ2-7; tentatively, D is TRBD1 or TRBD2 (5 bases each). CDR3 length: 14 amino acids. Trimming cost V 3 bases and J 3 bases, with 12 bases left between them. The germline gives CDR1 MDHEN, CDR2 SYDVKM. The CDR3 nucleotides are TGTGCCAGCAGTTTTCGAGGGGTTCGCTACGAGCAGTACTTC. Its protein is CASSFRGVRYEQYF.

The chain uses TRBV2 and TRBJ2-7; the D is unclear. Germline V gene sequence: CDR1 SNHLY, CDR2 FYNNEI. The CDR3 covers 14 residues. V was clipped by 4 bases and J by 3 bases, with 13 bases between them. This CDR3 reads CASSVELGFYEQYF. The CDR3 coding sequence is TGTGCCAGCAGTGTGGAGCTGGGATTCTACGAGCAGTACTTC.

The chain carries TRBV29-1 and TRBJ1-1; possibly TRBD1 for D (5 bases). The CDR3 is 13 residues long. V shed 5 bases and J shed 2 bases, with 12 bases lying between them. CDR1 SQVTM and CDR2 ANQGSEA come from the germline V gene. The DNA of the CDR3 is TGCAGCGTTTCAGGGACGCCTAACACTGAAGCTTTCTTT. Protein sequence: CSVSGTPNTEAFF. Complete variable domain (other parts from reference TRBV29-1 and TRBJ1-1): SAVISQKPSRDICQRGTSLTIQCQVDSQVTMMFWYRQQPGQSLTLIATANQGSEATYESGFVIDKFPISRPNLTFSTLTVSNMSPEDSSIYLCSVSGTPNTEAFFGQGTRLTVV.

The V gene is TRBV2, the J gene TRBJ2-3; D possibly corresponds to TRBD1 (6 bases). The CDR3 has 14 residues. Germline loops: CDR1 SNHLY, CDR2 FYNNEI. The V end was cut by 0 bases, the J end by 8 bases, with 12 bases between. The CDR3 reads CASSEAGGLSTQYF. CDR3 DNA: TGTGCCAGCAGTGAAGCTGGGGGCCTAAGTACGCAGTATTTT.

The V gene is TRBV7-2, the J gene TRBJ1-2; no firm D call. This CDR3 region has 14 residues. CDR1 is SGHTA, CDR2 FQGNSA, per germline. V lost 0 bases, J lost 8 bases, and 13 bases lay in between. CDR3 nucleotide sequence: TGTGCCAGCAGCTTAGCGCGGGAGGGTGGAGGCTACACCTTC. It yields the protein CASSLAREGGGYTF.

The chain recombines TRBV2 with TRBJ2-7; D is unresolved. Trimming shortened V by 7 bases and J by 2 bases, and 6 bases separated the two germline ends. CDR1 and CDR2 from the germline V gene are SNHLY and FYNNEI. This CDR3 has 11 residues. CDR3 sequence: CASIETYEQYF. The CDR3 DNA is TGTGCCAGCATTGAGACCTACGAGCAGTACTTC.